The TCR beta chain under discussion was sequenced for a study of beta chain features in type 1 diabetes. Across the study: Age, gender and cell yields were alike across patients and healthy donors. Examination of sorted cells across all samples involved approximately 100,000,000 cells. Regarding the study as a whole: Within each of all four CD4+ subsets, Type 1 diabetes patients had TCRB CDR3s that were moderately but significantly shorter.

Reverse transcribing all isolated RNA meant expressed TCRB transcripts were sequenced. Repertoires were generated with immunoSEQ multiplex PCR, while TCRdb's copy carries only in-frame clones and drops some. The sample has more than 8,000 clones; more than 75% are singletons. Germline CDR1 reads SEHNR; CDR2 reads FQNEAQ (reference sequence). The CDR3 contains 18 residues. Trimming removed 5 bases from V and 4 bases from J; junction bases left unmatched: 13. CD45RO/CCR7/CD25/CD127/CD95/CD27 staining was used to isolate CD4+ naive, central memory, regulatory and stem cell-like memory cells by sorting. Details on this clone: Its antigen remains unknown.

This TCR was sampled from a woman under 30 in good health. The sequenced sample was Tregs from blood. The chain is built from TRBV7-9 and TRBJ2-1; 11 bases fit TRBD2. CDR3 loop: CASSPRGLAGGLYNEQFF. CDR3 coding DNA: TGTGCCAGCAGCCCCAGGGGGCTAGCGGGAGGACTATACAATGAGCAGTTCTTC.